This T cell receptor (beta chain) was recovered during a study of T cell clones after liver transplantation. Sequencing used immunoSEQ multiplex PCR; TCRdb keeps in-frame clones, though not all of them. The sample holds over 50,000 clones, 70% to 85% seen once. The CDR3 runs to 17 residues. CDR1 is MNHNS, CDR2 SASEGT, per germline. Deletions cut 2 bases from V and 0 bases from J, with 13 bases between. The J gene is TRBJ1-4, the V gene TRBV6-1; D unresolved. Sequencing used CD4+ T cells from blood, obtained before liver transplant. This receptor was taken from a human donor who received a liver transplant. The CDR3 DNA is TGTGCCAGCAGTGAATTTGGTCGGGTTGCAACTAATGAAAAACTGTTTTTT. Its translation is CASSEFGRVATNEKLFF.